Described below is a single TCR beta chain sequence and its context. The data are from a study of control samples from healthy donors and cancer patients. Sequencing used immunoSEQ multiplex PCR; TCRdb keeps in-frame clones, though not all of them. Among around 20,000 clones listed, roughly 80% were seen once. This CDR3 region has 15 residues. With 3 bases removed from V and 3 bases from J, the gap between germline ends came to 15 bases. Germline CDR1 and CDR2: MNHEY and SMNVEV (reference sequence). This sequence originates from an elderly man with head and neck cancer. Sequenced input: PBMCs. The V call is TRBV27, the J call TRBJ2-7; D may be TRBD2 (5 bases). This CDR3 is CASSFSFGVLYEQYF. CDR3 nucleotide sequence: TGTGCCAGCAGTTTCTCTTTCGGGGTTCTCTACGAGCAGTACTTC.